This T cell receptor (beta chain) appears in the sequencing data of a study of OX40 agonist ivuxolimab in advanced cancers. Study results and limitations: At 0.1 to 3.0 mg/kg, clonal expansion of CD4+ and CD8+ blood T cells had occurred by week 6. In general, CD8+ T cells held more expanded clones than CD4+ did, on average.

The cohort excluded patients with autoimmune disease history or systemic immunosuppression. Trimming took off 3 bases at V and 5 bases at J, with 5 bases between the two ends. This CDR3 is built from 11 residues. The germline gives CDR1 DFQATT, CDR2 SNEGSKA (reference sequence). Concerning this clone itself: Its target is not known.

Measured with immunoSEQ multiplex PCR; TCRdb has only the in-frame clones, and not every one. The sample consists of some 74,000 clones, roughly 84% of them appearing once. V gene TRBV20-1 combines with J gene TRBJ2-4; the D is unclear. The material sequenced was CD4+ or CD8+ T cells sorted from blood, taken in a trial of the OX40 agonist ivuxolimab. This TCR was recovered from an adult with an advanced solid tumor such as melanoma, head and neck, liver or kidney cancer. The CDR3 DNA reads TGCAGTGCTAGGATGGAAAACATTCAGTACTTC. Translated, it gives CSARMENIQYF.